The 5 T cell receptor beta chains below come from one sample, sequenced in a study of T cells expressing NK-cell markers. TCRdb re-analyzed the 5' RACE reads; it lists each CDR3 protein once, without DNA. This table holds some 340,000 distinct CDR3 sequences. The source material was blood T cells: a sorted CD56 or NKG2C T cell subset, CD4+ or CD8+ T cells, or bulk PBMC T cells (not recorded which). These receptors all come from a man aged 18-70 years in good health.

V usage is TRBV29-1 and J usage is TRBJ2-3; TCRdb outputs TRBD1, but without DNA this stays unchecked. The CDR3 totals 14 residues. CDR1 and CDR2 from the germline V gene are SQVTM and ANQGSEA. This CDR3 reads CADRGDLRTDTQYF.

This chain uses TRBV4-2 with TRBJ2-5; there is no DNA to check the TCRdb D call of TRBD1. The CDR3 length is 18 residues. CDR1 is LGHNA and CDR2 is YNFKEQ in the germline V gene. The CDR3 reads CASSHPSRQGAGEETQYF.

This sequence joins TRBV6-5 and TRBJ2-5. Per germline, CDR1 MNHEY and CDR2 SVGAGI. This CDR3 has 14 amino acids. CDR3 protein: CASSYSRGKGTQYF.

This chain links TRBV5-1 with TRBJ2-5. The CDR3 runs 14 residues. Germline V gene sequence: CDR1 SGHRS, CDR2 YFSETQ. The CDR3 here is CASSFPAASETQYF.

The V gene is TRBV2, the J gene TRBJ2-2; TCRdb names TRBD1, which stays unverified in the absence of DNA. The CDR3 is 15 residues long. Germline CDR1 SNHLY, CDR2 FYNNEI. CDR3 protein: CASKRPGTDTGELFF. Based on the CDR3 plus reference TRBV2 and TRBJ2-2, the full variable domain is EPEVTQTPSHQVTQMGQEVILRCVPISNHLYFYWYRQILGQKVEFLVSFYNNEISEKSEIFDDQFSVERPDGSNFTLKIRSTKLEDSAMYFCASKRPGTDTGELFFGEGSRLTVL.